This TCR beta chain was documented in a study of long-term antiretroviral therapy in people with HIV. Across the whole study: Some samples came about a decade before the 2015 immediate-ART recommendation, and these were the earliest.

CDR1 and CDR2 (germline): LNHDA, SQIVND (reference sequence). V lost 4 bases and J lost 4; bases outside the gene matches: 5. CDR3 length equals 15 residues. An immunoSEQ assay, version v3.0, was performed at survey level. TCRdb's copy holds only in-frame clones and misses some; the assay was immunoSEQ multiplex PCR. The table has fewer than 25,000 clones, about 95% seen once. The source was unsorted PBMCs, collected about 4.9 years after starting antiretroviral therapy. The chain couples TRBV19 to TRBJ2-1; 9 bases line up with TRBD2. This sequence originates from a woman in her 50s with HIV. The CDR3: CASSRGLALYNEQFF. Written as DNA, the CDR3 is TGTGCCAGTAGTAGGGGACTAGCTCTTTACAATGAGCAGTTCTTC.